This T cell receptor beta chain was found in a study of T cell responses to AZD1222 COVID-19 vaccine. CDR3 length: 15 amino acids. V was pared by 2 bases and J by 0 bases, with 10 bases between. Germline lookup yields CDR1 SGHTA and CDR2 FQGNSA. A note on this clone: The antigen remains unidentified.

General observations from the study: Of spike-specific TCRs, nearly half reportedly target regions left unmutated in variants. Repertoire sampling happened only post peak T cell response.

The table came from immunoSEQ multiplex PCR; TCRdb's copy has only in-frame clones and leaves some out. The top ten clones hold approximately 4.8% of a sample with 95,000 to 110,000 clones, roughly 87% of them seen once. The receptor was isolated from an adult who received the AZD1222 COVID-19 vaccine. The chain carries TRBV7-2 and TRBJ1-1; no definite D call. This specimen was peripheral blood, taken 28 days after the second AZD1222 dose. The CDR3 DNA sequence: TGTGCCAGCAGCTTATCGTGGCAGGTGAACACTGAAGCTTTCTTT. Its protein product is CASSLSWQVNTEAFF. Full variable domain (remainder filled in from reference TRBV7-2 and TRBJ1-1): GAGVSQSPSNKVTEKGKDVELRCDPISGHTALYWYRQSLGQGLEFLIYFQGNSAPDKSGLPSDRFSAERTGGSVSTLTIQRTQQEDSAVYLCASSLSWQVNTEAFFGQGTRLTVV.